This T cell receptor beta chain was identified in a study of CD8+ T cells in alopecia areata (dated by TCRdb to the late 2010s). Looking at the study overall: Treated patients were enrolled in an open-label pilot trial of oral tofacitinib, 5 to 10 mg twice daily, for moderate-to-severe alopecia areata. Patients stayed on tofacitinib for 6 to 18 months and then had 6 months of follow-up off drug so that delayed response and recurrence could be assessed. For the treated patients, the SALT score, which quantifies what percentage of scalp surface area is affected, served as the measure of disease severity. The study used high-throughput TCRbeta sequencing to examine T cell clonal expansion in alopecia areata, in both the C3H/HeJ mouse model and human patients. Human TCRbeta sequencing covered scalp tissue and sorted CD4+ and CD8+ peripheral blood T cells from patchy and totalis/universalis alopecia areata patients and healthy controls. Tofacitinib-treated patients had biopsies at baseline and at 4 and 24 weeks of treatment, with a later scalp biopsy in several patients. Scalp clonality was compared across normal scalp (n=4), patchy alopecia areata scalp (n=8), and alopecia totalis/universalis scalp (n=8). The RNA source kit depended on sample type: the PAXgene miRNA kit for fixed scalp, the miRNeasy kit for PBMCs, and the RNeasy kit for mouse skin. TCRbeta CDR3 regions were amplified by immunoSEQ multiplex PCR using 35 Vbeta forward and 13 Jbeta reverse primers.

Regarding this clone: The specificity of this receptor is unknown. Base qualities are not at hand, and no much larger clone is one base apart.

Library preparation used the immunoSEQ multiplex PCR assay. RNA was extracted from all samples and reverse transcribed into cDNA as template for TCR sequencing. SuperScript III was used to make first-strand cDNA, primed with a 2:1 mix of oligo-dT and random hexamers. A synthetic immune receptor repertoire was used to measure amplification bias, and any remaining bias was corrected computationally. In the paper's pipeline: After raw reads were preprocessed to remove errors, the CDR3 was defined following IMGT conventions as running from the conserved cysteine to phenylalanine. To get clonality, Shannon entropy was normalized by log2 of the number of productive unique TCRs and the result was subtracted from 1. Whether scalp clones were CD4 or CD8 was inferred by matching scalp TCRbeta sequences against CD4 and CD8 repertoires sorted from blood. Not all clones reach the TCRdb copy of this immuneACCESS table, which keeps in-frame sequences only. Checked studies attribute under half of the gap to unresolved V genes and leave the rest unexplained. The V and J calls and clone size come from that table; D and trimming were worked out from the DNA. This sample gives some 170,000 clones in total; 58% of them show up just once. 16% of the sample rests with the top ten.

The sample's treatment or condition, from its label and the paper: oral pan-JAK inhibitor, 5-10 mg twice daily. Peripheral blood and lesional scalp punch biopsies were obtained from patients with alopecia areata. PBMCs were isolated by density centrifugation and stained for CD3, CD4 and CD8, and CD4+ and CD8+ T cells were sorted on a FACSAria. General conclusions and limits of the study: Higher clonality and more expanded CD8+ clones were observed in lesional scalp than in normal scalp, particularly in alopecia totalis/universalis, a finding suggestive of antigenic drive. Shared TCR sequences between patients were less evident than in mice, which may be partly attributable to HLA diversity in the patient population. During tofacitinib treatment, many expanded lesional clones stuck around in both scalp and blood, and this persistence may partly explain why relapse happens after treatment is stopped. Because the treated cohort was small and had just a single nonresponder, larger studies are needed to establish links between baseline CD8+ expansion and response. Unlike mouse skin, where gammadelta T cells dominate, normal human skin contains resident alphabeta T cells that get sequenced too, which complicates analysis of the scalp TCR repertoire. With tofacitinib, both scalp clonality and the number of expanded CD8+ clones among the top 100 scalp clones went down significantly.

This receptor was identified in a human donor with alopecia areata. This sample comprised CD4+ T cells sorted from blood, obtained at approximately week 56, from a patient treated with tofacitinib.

The DNA sequence reads TGTGCCAGCAGTGAATTAAGGGGGAACACTGAAGCTTTCTTT. This sequence encodes CASSELRGNTEAFF. The chain joins TRBV25-1 to TRBJ1-1; the D gene is perhaps TRBD1, on 5 matching bases. The CDR3 spans 14 residues, from the cysteine through the phenylalanine. Left in the record is the CDR3 DNA by itself, 42 bases read in frame from the first base. The V and J ends are trimmed by 1 base and 1 base, leaving 7 bases between them. Taken from the germline V gene, the CDR1 and CDR2 loops are MGHDK and SYGVNS.